This T cell receptor (beta chain) emerged from a study of T cell responses to AZD1222 COVID-19 vaccine. Looking at the study overall: Doses given second, at about 4 or about 12 weeks, were pooled. Study-wide results and limits: Breadth and depth of Spike-specific TCRs rose after two AZD1222 doses.

As for this clone: Its antigen is still unknown.

Trimming pared 3 bases from V and 1 base from J, leaving 10 bases between. CDR1 and CDR2 (germline): MDHEN, SYDVKM. This CDR3 has 14 residues. Repertoires were generated with immunoSEQ multiplex PCR, while TCRdb's copy carries only in-frame clones and drops some. The data contain about 60,000 clones, 86% of them singletons. The chain links TRBV28 to TRBJ2-7; D unresolved. This clonotype originated in an adult in good health. The sample in question was peripheral blood, obtained on day 0 of AZD1222 vaccination. CDR3 nucleotide sequence: TGTGCCAGCAGTTTCCAGCGCCCATCCTACGAGCAGTACTTC. The encoded protein is CASSFQRPSYEQYF. Full variable domain (remainder filled in from reference TRBV28 and TRBJ2-7): DVKVTQSSRYLVKRTGEKVFLECVQDMDHENMFWYRQDPGLGLRLIYFSYDVKMKEKGDIPEGYSVSREKKERFSLILESASTNQTSMYLCASSFQRPSYEQYFGPGTRLTVT.